This T cell receptor (beta chain) was sequenced in a study of blood T cell repertoires in COVID-19. Trimming removed 5 bases from V and 0 bases from J, with 7 bases in between. CDR1 and CDR2 (germline): SGHRS, YFSETQ. This CDR3 contains 13 residues. This table comes from immunoSEQ multiplex PCR, and its TCRdb copy is limited to in-frame clones, with some not included. The sample records under 450,000 clones, 75% to 90% being singletons. Study members were between 18 and 89 years old and lived in about two dozen US regions. The sequence was obtained from a woman aged 45 to 65 who had recovered from COVID-19. The sequenced material came from PBMCs or T cells enriched from blood (not recorded which). The chain links TRBV5-1 to TRBJ2-3, with D possibly being TRBD1 (6 bases). The chain's CDR3 is CASRDRSTDTQYF. CDR3 DNA sequence: TGCGCCAGCAGGGACAGAAGCACAGATACGCAGTATTTT.